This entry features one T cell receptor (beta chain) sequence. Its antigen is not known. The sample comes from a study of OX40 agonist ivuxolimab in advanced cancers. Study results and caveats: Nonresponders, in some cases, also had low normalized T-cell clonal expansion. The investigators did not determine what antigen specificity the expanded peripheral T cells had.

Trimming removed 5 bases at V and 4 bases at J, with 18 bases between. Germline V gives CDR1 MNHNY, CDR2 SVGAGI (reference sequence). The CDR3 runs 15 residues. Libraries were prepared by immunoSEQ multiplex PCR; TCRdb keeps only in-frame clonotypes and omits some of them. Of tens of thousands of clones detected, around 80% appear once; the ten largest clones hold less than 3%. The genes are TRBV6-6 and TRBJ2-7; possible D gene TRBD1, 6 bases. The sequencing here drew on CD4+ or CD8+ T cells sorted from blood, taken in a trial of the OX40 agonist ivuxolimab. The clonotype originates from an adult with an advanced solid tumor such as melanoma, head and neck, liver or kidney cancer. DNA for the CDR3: TGTGCCAGCAGTGTCTCGGACCGAGGGGGATACGAGCAGTACTTC. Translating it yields CASSVSDRGGYEQYF.